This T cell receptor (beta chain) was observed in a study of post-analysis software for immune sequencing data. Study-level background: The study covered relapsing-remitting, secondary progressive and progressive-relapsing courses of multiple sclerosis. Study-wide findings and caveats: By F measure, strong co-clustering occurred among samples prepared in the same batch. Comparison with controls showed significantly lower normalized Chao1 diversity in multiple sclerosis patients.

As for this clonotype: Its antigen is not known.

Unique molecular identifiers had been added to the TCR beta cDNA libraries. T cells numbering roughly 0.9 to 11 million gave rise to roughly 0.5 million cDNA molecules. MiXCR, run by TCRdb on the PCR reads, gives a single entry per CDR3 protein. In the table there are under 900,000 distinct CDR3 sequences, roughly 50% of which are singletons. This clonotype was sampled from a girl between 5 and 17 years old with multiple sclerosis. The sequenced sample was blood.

The CDR3 loop reads CSVAVGARINTEAFF. The CDR3 DNA sequence: TGCAGCGTTGCCGTGGGGGCCAGGATAAACACTGAAGCTTTCTTT. This rearrangement joins TRBV29-1 to TRBJ1-1, with D perhaps matching TRBD1 (6 bases). CDR1 is SQVTM and CDR2 is ANQGSEA in the germline V gene. V gave up 4 bases and J gave up 2 bases, with 17 bases separating them. The CDR3 covers 15 residues. Drawing the rest from reference TRBV29-1 and TRBJ1-1, the complete variable domain is SAVISQKPSRDICQRGTSLTIQCQVDSQVTMMFWYRQQPGQSLTLIATANQGSEATYESGFVIDKFPISRPNLTFSTLTVSNMSPEDSSIYLCSVAVGARINTEAFFGQGTRLTVV.